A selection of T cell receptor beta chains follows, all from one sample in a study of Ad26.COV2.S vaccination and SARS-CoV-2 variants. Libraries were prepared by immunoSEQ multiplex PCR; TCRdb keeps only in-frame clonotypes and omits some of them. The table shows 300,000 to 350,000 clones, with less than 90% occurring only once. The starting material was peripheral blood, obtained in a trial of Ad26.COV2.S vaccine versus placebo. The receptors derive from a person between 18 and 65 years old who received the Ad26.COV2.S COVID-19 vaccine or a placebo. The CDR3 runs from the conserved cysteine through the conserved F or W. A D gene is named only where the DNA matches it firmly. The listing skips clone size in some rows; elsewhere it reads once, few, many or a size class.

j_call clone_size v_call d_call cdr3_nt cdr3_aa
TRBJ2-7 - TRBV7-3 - TGTGCCAGCAGCTCCACGAAGGGGGTGGAGCAGTACTTC CASSSTKGVEQYF
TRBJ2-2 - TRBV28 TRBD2 TGTGCCAGCGAAAAGCTCACTAGCGGGAGAACCGGGGAGCTGTTTTTT CASEKLTSGRTGELFF
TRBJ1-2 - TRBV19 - TGTGCCAGTATGGGCAGGGAGGAGGGCTACACCTTC CASMGREEGYTF
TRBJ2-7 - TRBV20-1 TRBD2 TGCAGGTCTGGGGAGGGGTACGAGCAGTACTTC CRSGEGYEQYF
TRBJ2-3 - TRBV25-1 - TGTGCCAGCAGCCTGAATACGCAGTATTTT CASSLNTQYF
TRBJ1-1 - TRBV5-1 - TGCGCCAGCAGCTTCGTCCAGCGGAACACTGAAGCTTTCTTT CASSFVQRNTEAFF
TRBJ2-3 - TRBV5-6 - TGTGCCAGCAGCTTGGTCGTCCTACAGGCAGGGAATACGCAGTATTTT CASSLVVLQAGNTQYF
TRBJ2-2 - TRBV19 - TGTGCCAGTAGTATGAGACCCACGACCACCGGGGAGCTGTTTTTT CASSMRPTTTGELFF
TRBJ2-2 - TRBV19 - TGTGCCAGTAGTATTGTCCGCACCGGGGAGCTGTTTTTT CASSIVRTGELFF
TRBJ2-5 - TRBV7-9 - TGTGCCAGCAGCCCCGAGACCCTACAAGAGACCCAGTACTTC CASSPETLQETQYF
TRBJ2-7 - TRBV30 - TGTGCCTGGAGTATCGTACGGGACACCGAGCAGTACTTC CAWSIVRDTEQYF
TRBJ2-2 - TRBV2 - TGTGCCAGCAGTCCTGTTGGTTCTCAGGGCGGGGAGCTGTTTTTT CASSPVGSQGGELFF
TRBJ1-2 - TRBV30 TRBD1 TGTGCCTGGAGTGAACAGGGGGGCTATGGCTACACCTTC CAWSEQGGYGYTF
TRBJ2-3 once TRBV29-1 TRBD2 TGCAGCGTTGTGTGGGCTAGCGGGGCGTACACAGATACGCAGTATTTT CSVVWASGAYTDTQYF
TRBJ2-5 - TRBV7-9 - TGTGCCAGCAGCTTAGACGCGGGGCTAAAGGAGACCCAGTACTTC CASSLDAGLKETQYF
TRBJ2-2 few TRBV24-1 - TGTGCCACCAGTGATTTGGACACCGGGGAGCTGTTTTTT CATSDLDTGELFF
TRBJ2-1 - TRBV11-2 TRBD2 TGTGCCAGCAGCTTGTCGACTAGCGGTAATGAGCAGTTCTTC CASSLSTSGNEQFF
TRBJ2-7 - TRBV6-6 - TGTGCCAGCAGTTCCACCGGGACACCAGATTCCTACGAGCAGTACTTC CASSSTGTPDSYEQYF
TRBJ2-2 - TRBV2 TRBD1 TGTGCCAGCAAGGGACAGGGAGACACCGGGGAGCTGTTTTTT CASKGQGDTGELFF
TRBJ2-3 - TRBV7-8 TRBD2 TGTGCCAGCAGCTTAGCGGGCGGGAGGAGCACAGATACGCAGTATTTT CASSLAGGRSTDTQYF
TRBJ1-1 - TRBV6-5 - TGTGCCAGCAGATGGGCCCTCGAGGAGACTGAAGCTTTCTTT CASRWALEETEAFF
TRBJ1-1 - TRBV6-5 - TGTGCCAGCAGCCAGATCACTGAAGCTTTCTTT CASSQITEAFF
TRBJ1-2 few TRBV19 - TGTGCCAGTAAGAGGGCAGGTCTTTTATATGGCTACACCTTC CASKRAGLLYGYTF
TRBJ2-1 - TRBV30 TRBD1 TGTGCCTGGACCCTAGGGGGGACAGGGTTTCGCGAGCAGTTCTTC CAWTLGGTGFREQFF
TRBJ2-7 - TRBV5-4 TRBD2 TGTGCCAGCAGCGAACCGGGACTAGCGGGGTACGAGCAGTACTTC CASSEPGLAGYEQYF
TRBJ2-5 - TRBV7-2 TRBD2 TGTGCCAGCAGCCGGACTAGCGGGAGAATTGGGACCCAGTACTTC CASSRTSGRIGTQYF
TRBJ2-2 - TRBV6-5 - TGTGCCAGCAGGCCTCTCCTTCACGGGGAGCTGTTTTTT CASRPLLHGELFF
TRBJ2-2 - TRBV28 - TGTGCCAGCAGTTTTCGGCTTTGGCAGGCGAACACCGGGGAGCTGTTTTTT CASSFRLWQANTGELFF
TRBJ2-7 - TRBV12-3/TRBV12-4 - TGTGCCAGCAGTTTATTAAGTTACGAGCAGTACTTC CASSLLSYEQYF